These 32 T cell receptor beta chains were sequenced from one sample in a study of blood T cells in healthy people across ages. PCR was performed a second time for about 7 to 11 cycles using a sample-barcoded 5' primer and a J-beta primer mix. TCRdb reprocessed the 5' RACE reads with MiXCR, giving one entry per CDR3 protein. The repertoire holds more than 1,400,000 distinct CDR3 sequences, with around two fifths as singletons. Sequencing was performed on blood. Source of these receptors: a young woman in good health.

In this sample, this clonotype turned up a few times. J is TRBJ2-7 and V is TRBV29-1, with D perhaps being TRBD1 or TRBD2 (5 bases each). There are 12 residues in the CDR3. Trimming left V 7 bases short and J 5 bases short, with 15 bases between. CDR1 and CDR2 from the germline V gene are SQVTM and ANQGSEA. The CDR3: CSGTSPGHEQYF. The CDR3 DNA is TGCAGCGGAACCTCCCCGGGGCACGAGCAGTACTTC.

The V gene is TRBV12-3 or TRBV12-4, the J gene TRBJ2-7; the D is unclear. The V end lost 2 bases, the J end lost 1 base, and 6 bases lay between the germline ends. This CDR3 has 13 residues. CDR3 loop: CASSLWESYEQYF. CDR3 DNA sequence: TGTGCCAGCAGTTTATGGGAATCCTACGAGCAGTACTTC.

The rearrangement links TRBV5-1 to TRBJ2-5, with D unresolved. The CDR3 is made up of 17 amino acids. Germline CDR1 SGHRS, CDR2 YFSETQ. V was clipped by 0 bases and J by 3 bases, with 18 bases between them. CDR3 in amino acids: CASSLAGGSRSEETQYF. In DNA form, the CDR3 reads TGCGCCAGCAGCTTGGCAGGTGGCAGTAGGTCGGAAGAGACCCAGTACTTC. The complete variable domain, with remaining parts taken from reference TRBV5-1 and TRBJ2-5, reads KAGVTQTPRYLIKTRGQQVTLSCSPISGHRSVSWYQQTPGQGLQFLFEYFSETQRNKGNFPGRFSGRQFSNSRSEMNVSTLELGDSALYLCASSLAGGSRSEETQYFGPGTRLLVL.

This clonotype was seen a single time. A read error may be the cause here, since a much bigger clone is one base away. V gene TRBV29-1 combines with J gene TRBJ2-1; 7 positions agree with TRBD2. Germline V gene data show CDR1 as SQVTM and CDR2 as ANQGSEA. The CDR3 has 12 amino acids. V lost 1 base to trimming and J lost 13 bases; unmatched junction nucleotides: 7. The CDR3 nucleotides read TGCAGCGTTGAAGCGGGAGGAGAGACCCAGTTCTTC. Amino acid sequence: CSVEAGGETQFF.

The chain links TRBV4-2 to TRBJ2-1; D could derive from TRBD1 or TRBD2 (7 bases each). Trimming shortened V by 3 bases and J by 4 bases, and 19 bases separated the two germline ends. The CDR3 totals 17 residues. The germline gives CDR1 LGHNA, CDR2 YNFKEQ. The CDR3 protein is CASSQSGQGGPYNEQFF. The CDR3 DNA follows: TGTGCCAGCAGCCAGTCGGGGCAGGGGGGGCCATACAATGAGCAGTTCTTC.

This clonotype has a handful of counts. The genes are TRBV20-1 and TRBJ2-4; the match to TRBD2 covers 12 bases. J was trimmed by 13 bases and V by 3 bases; bases with no gene match: 13. This CDR3 is built from 15 residues. CDR1 and CDR2 from the germline V gene are DFQATT and SNEGSKA (reference sequence). The chain's CDR3 is CSASSYPSGGEEQYF. The DNA for the CDR3 is TGCAGTGCTAGTAGCTATCCTAGCGGGGGGGAGGAGCAGTACTTC.

The CDR3 DNA reads as TGTGCCAGCAGAGAAGGTCGGGAAAAACTGTTTTTT. Its translation is CASREGREKLFF. The V and J genes are TRBV7-9 and TRBJ1-4; D gene uncertain. Germline CDR1 SEHNR, CDR2 FQNEAQ (reference sequence). The CDR3 is 12 residues long. Trimming took off 6 bases at V and 8 bases at J, with 10 bases between the two ends.

This rearrangement joins TRBV6-1 to TRBJ2-1; TRBD2 matches at 10 bases. CDR1 and CDR2 (germline): MNHNS, SASEGT. The CDR3 sequence is 16 residues long. J lost 7 bases, V lost 2 bases, and 8 bases had no gene match. CDR3 loop: CASSERRLAGENEQFF. The CDR3 bases are TGTGCCAGCAGTGAACGAAGGCTAGCGGGAGAAAATGAGCAGTTCTTC.

This clonotype was observed once. This chain uses TRBV5-8 with TRBJ2-3, with 13 nucleotides matching TRBD2. Looked up from germline, CDR1 is SGHTS and CDR2 is YDEGEE. CDR3 length equals 14 residues. Trimming removed 3 bases from V and 9 bases from J; junction bases left unmatched: 4. CDR3 sequence: CASSYGTSGVTQYF. DNA for the CDR3: TGTGCCAGCAGCTACGGGACTAGCGGGGTGACGCAGTATTTT.

This clonotype showed up just once. The chain couples TRBV4-1 to TRBJ2-1; D is perhaps TRBD2 (5 bases). Trimming shortened V by 1 base and J by 2 bases, and 21 bases separated the two germline ends. Germline CDR1 reads MGHRA; CDR2 reads YSYEKL. This CDR3 comprises 19 residues. CDR3 DNA sequence: TGCGCCAGCAGCCAAGCAGTCCGGGGTCCTGAGAAACCCTACAATGAGCAGTTCTTC. Its protein is CASSQAVRGPEKPYNEQFF.

The chain couples TRBV12-3 or TRBV12-4 to TRBJ1-1, with D uncertain. The CDR3 spans 11 residues. Trimming removed 6 bases from V and 7 bases from J, with 9 bases in between. The CDR3 region is CASRTSREAFF. CDR3 in DNA: TGTGCCAGCAGAACCTCCCGTGAAGCTTTCTTT.

The CDR3 is CASSLSGGLDTQYF. The CDR3 bases are TGTGCCAGCAGTTTGTCCGGGGGGCTAGATACGCAGTATTTT. V gene TRBV27 combines with J gene TRBJ2-3; possibly TRBD2 for D (7 bases). The CDR3 is 14 residues long. The germline CDR1 and CDR2 sequences are MNHEY and SMNVEV (reference sequence). The V and J ends lost 3 bases and 5 bases respectively, with 12 bases between them.

This clonotype occurred a few times. Germline is not matched at one junction end, which may reflect a read error. The chain uses TRBV20-1 and TRBJ1-2; no clear D. Germline assignment: CDR1 DFQATT and CDR2 SNEGSKA (reference sequence). The CDR3 spans 14 residues. The CDR3 nucleotides read TGCAGTGCCAGAGACTTCAAAGCTAACTATGGCTACACCTTC. Its translation: CSARDFKANYGYTF.

V is TRBV10-3 and J is TRBJ1-5; tentative D call: TRBD1 (6 bases). V was cut by 0 bases and J by 7 bases, with 13 bases left in between. Germline CDR1 reads ENHRY; CDR2 reads SYGVKD. The CDR3 spans 15 residues. The DNA for the CDR3 is TGTGCCATCAGTGAGTCCGGCGGGACAACACAGCCCCAGCATTTT. Translation: CAISESGGTTQPQHF.

The chain couples TRBV20-1 to TRBJ1-1; D is undetermined. The CDR3 length is 14 residues. Deletions cut 0 bases from V and 1 base from J, with 9 bases between. CDR1 is DFQATT and CDR2 is SNEGSKA in the germline V gene (reference sequence). The chain's CDR3 is CSARDASPNTEAFF. In nucleotides, the CDR3 is TGCAGTGCTAGAGACGCATCCCCGAACACTGAAGCTTTCTTT.

V gene TRBV15 combines with J gene TRBJ2-5, with no clear D. Between the trimmed V and J ends, which lost 1 base and 10 bases, there was a span of 10 bases. Germline V lookup: CDR1 LNHNV, CDR2 YYDKDF (reference sequence). The CDR3 covers 12 residues. The CDR3 here is CATSRGFWDQYF. The CDR3 DNA reads as TGTGCCACCAGCAGAGGGTTTTGGGACCAGTACTTC.

The genes are TRBV7-9 and TRBJ2-5; TRBD1 might be the D (5 bases). The CDR3 totals 16 residues. The germline V and J ends were trimmed by 5 bases and 2 bases, with 18 bases remaining between them. Germline V gene sequence: CDR1 SEHNR, CDR2 FQNEAQ (reference sequence). The chain's CDR3 is CASSQDRRLTQETQYF. The CDR3 DNA reads as TGTGCCAGCAGCCAAGACAGAAGATTAACTCAAGAGACCCAGTACTTC.

V usage is TRBV7-2 and J usage is TRBJ1-1; D is ambiguous. The V end lost 8 bases, the J end lost 0 bases, and 22 bases lay between the germline ends. This CDR3 has 17 amino acids. Germline loops: CDR1 SGHTA, CDR2 FQGNSA. The CDR3 DNA sequence: TGTGCCAGCTCGACCTTGTGGTCCGGTATATTGAACACTGAAGCTTTCTTT. Protein: CASSTLWSGILNTEAFF.

This clonotype has a count of ten or more. CDR3 amino acids: CSAGNTEAFF. The CDR3 nucleotides are TGCAGCGCTGGGAACACTGAAGCTTTCTTT. J is TRBJ1-1 and V is TRBV20-1; D not resolved. There are 10 residues in the CDR3. CDR1 and CDR2 from the germline V gene are DFQATT and SNEGSKA (reference sequence).

This clonotype was detected a few times. This chain links TRBV5-1 with TRBJ1-1; D perhaps matches TRBD1 (6 bases). The CDR3 is 15 amino acids. V lost 0 bases, J lost 1 base, and 10 bases lay in between. Germline values: CDR1 SGHRS, CDR2 YFSETQ. Written as DNA, the CDR3 is TGCGCCAGCAGCTTGGAGGGACATACGAACACTGAAGCTTTCTTT. Translation gives CASSLEGHTNTEAFF.

The CDR3 region is CASSFDQGVAFF. CDR3 nucleotide sequence: TGTGCCAGCAGCTTCGATCAGGGGGTTGCTTTCTTT. The chain has TRBV7-3 and TRBJ1-1; 7 bases agree with TRBD1. Trimming cost V 3 bases and J 11 bases; bases outside gene matches: 6. The length of the CDR3 is 12 residues. Germline V lookup: CDR1 SGHTA, CDR2 FQGTGA.

The CDR3 DNA reads as TGTGCCACCGAGGTCAGGGGTGGCGGCTACACCTTC. Amino acids: CATEVRGGGYTF. The chain is built from TRBV2 and TRBJ1-2, with D perhaps matching TRBD1 (6 bases). The CDR3 has 12 residues. V lost 10 bases and J 8 bases, leaving 17 bases between the germline ends. CDR1 SNHLY and CDR2 FYNNEI come from the germline V gene.

This sequence joins TRBV18 and TRBJ1-4; D remains ambiguous. The CDR3 is 15 amino acids. Germline CDR1 is KGHSH and CDR2 is LQKENI. V was trimmed by 4 bases and J by 8 bases, leaving 17 bases between them. This CDR3 is CASSLSLTPYEKLFF. Here the CDR3 DNA reads TGTGCCAGCTCACTCTCCTTAACGCCATACGAAAAACTGTTTTTT.

The chain carries TRBV3-1 and TRBJ2-7, with a tentative D call TRBD2 (6 bases). The CDR3 spans 15 residues. Germline assignment: CDR1 LGHDT and CDR2 YNNKEL (reference sequence). Trimming shortened V by 5 bases and J by 0 bases, and 14 bases separated the two germline ends. The CDR3 protein is CASSLLASYSYEQYF. The CDR3 DNA is TGTGCCAGCAGCTTGCTAGCGAGTTACTCCTACGAGCAGTACTTC.

The chain uses TRBV3-1 and TRBJ2-3, with D hard to call. Per the germline V gene, CDR1 is LGHDT and CDR2 is YNNKEL (reference sequence). This CDR3 is 15 amino acids long. V gave up 3 bases and J gave up 6 bases, with 16 bases separating them. The CDR3 DNA reads as TGTGCCAGCAGCCAGTTTAGTACGCTGGAGGATACGCAGTATTTT. Translating gives CASSQFSTLEDTQYF.

The chain has TRBV3-1 and TRBJ2-5; D may match TRBD1 or TRBD2 (6 bases each). CDR1 is LGHDT and CDR2 is YNNKEL in the germline V gene (reference sequence). V lost 7 bases to trimming and J lost 3 bases, with 21 bases between them. This CDR3 contains 16 residues. CDR3 loop: CASTSKGGTDEETQYF. In DNA, the CDR3 is TGTGCCAGCACATCGAAAGGGGGGACGGATGAAGAGACCCAGTACTTC.

The rearrangement uses TRBV27 and TRBJ2-3; perhaps TRBD2 as D (6 bases). Per the germline V gene, CDR1 is MNHEY and CDR2 is SMNVEV (reference sequence). V lost 5 bases to trimming and J lost 5 bases, with 17 bases between them. The CDR3 runs to 15 residues. The CDR3, as DNA: TGTGCCAGCAGTCCCCATGAATGGGGGGTAGATACGCAGTATTTT. As protein: CASSPHEWGVDTQYF.

The table lists this clonotype with a few counts. The chain links TRBV6-5 to TRBJ1-4; the match to TRBD1 covers 9 bases. CDR3 length: 15 amino acids. Germline CDR1 reads MNHEY; CDR2 reads SVGAGI. V dropped 6 bases and J dropped 6; count of bases not matched to a gene: 8. CDR3 nucleotides: TGTGCCAGCAGAGAAGACAGGGGGGCCTATGAAAAACTGTTTTTT. Protein sequence: CASREDRGAYEKLFF.

Only a few counts were recorded for this clonotype. CDR3 in amino acids: CASSSGDSRSNEQFF. CDR3 in DNA: TGTGCCAGCAGCTCTGGGGACTCGCGCTCCAATGAGCAGTTCTTC. The V call is TRBV5-5, the J call TRBJ2-1; possibly TRBD2 for D (6 bases). The germline V gene has CDR1 SGHKS and CDR2 YYEKEE (reference sequence). The V and J ends lost 3 bases and 6 bases respectively, with 16 bases between them. CDR3 length: 15 residues.

The chain recombines TRBV12-3 or TRBV12-4 with TRBJ1-2; 10 bases fit TRBD1. The J segment lost 1 base and the V segment lost 9 bases, leaving 14 bases of the junction unmatched. The CDR3 covers 17 residues. The CDR3 region has the DNA TGTGCCAGTAGTAACCGGGACAGGGGTGAGATTAACTATGGCTACACCTTC. Protein product: CASSNRDRGEINYGYTF.

This rearrangement joins TRBV20-1 to TRBJ2-2; TRBD2 matches at 8 bases. Germline CDR1 and CDR2: DFQATT and SNEGSKA (reference sequence). The CDR3 loop spans 13 amino acids. The trim removed 8 bases at V and 2 bases at J, leaving 4 bases unmatched. The CDR3 loop reads CSSLADNTGELFF. CDR3 coding DNA: TGCAGTTCACTAGCGGACAACACCGGGGAGCTGTTTTTT.

This clonotype was picked up a small number of times. This rearrangement joins TRBV10-3 to TRBJ1-2, with TRBD1 matching 9 bases. The CDR3 extends over 18 amino acids. Germline trimming cut 0 bases from V and 6 bases from J; bases unmatched to any gene: 14. The germline V gene has CDR1 ENHRY and CDR2 SYGVKD. The CDR3 DNA reads as TGTGCCATCAGTGAGTCCCTGCTGCCGGGACAGGGAGGGCATGGCTACACCTTC. This encodes CAISESLLPGQGGHGYTF.